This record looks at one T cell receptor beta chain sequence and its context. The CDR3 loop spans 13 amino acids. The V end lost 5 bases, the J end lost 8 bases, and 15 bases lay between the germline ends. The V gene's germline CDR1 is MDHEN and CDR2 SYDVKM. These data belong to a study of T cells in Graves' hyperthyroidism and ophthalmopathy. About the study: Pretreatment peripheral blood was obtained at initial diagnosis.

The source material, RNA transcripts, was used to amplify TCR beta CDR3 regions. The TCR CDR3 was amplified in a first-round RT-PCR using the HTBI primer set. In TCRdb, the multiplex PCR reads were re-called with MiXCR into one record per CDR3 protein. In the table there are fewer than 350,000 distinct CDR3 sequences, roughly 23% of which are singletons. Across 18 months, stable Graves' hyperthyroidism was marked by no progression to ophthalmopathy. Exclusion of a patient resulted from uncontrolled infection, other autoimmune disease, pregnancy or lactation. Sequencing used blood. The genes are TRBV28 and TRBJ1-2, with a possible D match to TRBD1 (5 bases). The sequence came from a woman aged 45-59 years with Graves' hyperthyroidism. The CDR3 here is CASSPEGRGGYTF. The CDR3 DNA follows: TGTGCCAGCAGTCCTGAGGGACGGGGGGGCTACACCTTC.